This T cell receptor beta chain was identified during a study of shared clonotypes between healthy human individuals. Study at large: The donors, a couple of women and three men, were aged 18 to 49.

Turning to this clone: Its antigen is still unknown.

Study observations and caveats: Clonotypes which were not shared had lower generation probabilities than clonotypes that all four donors shared. The expectation was that sequencing depth would affect clonotype sharing among donors.

Using immunoSEQ multiplex PCR, the repertoire was profiled, and TCRdb retains in-frame clones only, with some absent. The data contain 2 million to 2.5 million clones, 90% to 95% of them singletons. This CDR3 comprises 14 residues. V lost 4 bases, J lost 6 bases, and 9 bases stayed unmatched. The V gene's germline CDR1 is SGHTA and CDR2 FQGNSA. In the CD4+ fraction, cells were divided into CD45RA+ naive and CD45RA-negative memory subsets. This rearrangement joins TRBV7-2 to TRBJ2-7, with 7 bases matching TRBD1. Sequences were obtained from naive CD4+ T cells sorted from blood. Subset of the sample: CD45RA+ positively selected. The clonotype was recovered from a man in his late teens or twenties in good health. For the CDR3, the DNA is TGTGCCAGCAGCTCCTGGCCGACAGGGAGCGAGCAGTACTTC. Translated: CASSSWPTGSEQYF.